This entry lists 21 T cell receptor beta chains sequenced from one sample in a study of blood T cells in healthy people across ages. PCR was performed a second time for about 7 to 11 cycles using a sample-barcoded 5' primer and a J-beta primer mix. Each CDR3 protein is one row after TCRdb ran MiXCR on the 5' RACE reads. The data show about 1.4 million distinct CDR3 sequences, with roughly 64% seen just once and 6.5% to 8.5% held by the top ten. The sample consisted of blood. The receptors were gathered from a man aged 18 to 30 in good health.

This clonotype was seen a few times. V and J are TRBV5-1 and TRBJ2-2; D possibly corresponds to TRBD1 (6 bases). Germline V CDR1 and CDR2: SGHRS, YFSETQ. The CDR3 has 14 residues. Trimming stripped 5 bases from V and 4 bases from J, with 12 bases between. CDR3 sequence reads: CASRYTGTTGELFF. The CDR3 DNA reads TGCGCCAGCAGGTATACAGGGACCACCGGGGAGCTGTTTTTT.

Only a few counts were recorded for this clonotype. The V call is TRBV29-1, the J call TRBJ2-1; D unclear. The CDR3 covers 12 residues. Germline CDR1 is SQVTM and CDR2 is ANQGSEA. V lost 0 bases and J 8 bases, leaving 8 bases between the germline ends. The CDR3 protein is CSVEDTPHEQFF. As DNA, the CDR3 is TGCAGCGTTGAAGATACTCCGCATGAGCAGTTCTTC.

The chain couples TRBV4-3 to TRBJ2-3; the match to TRBD1 covers 8 bases. CDR3 length equals 15 residues. After removal of 5 bases from V and 5 bases from J, the junction contained 9 bases not matched to a gene. Looked up from germline, CDR1 is LGHNA and CDR2 is YSLEER. CDR3 sequence: CASSKRRTGLDTQYF. DNA for the CDR3: TGCGCCAGCAGCAAAAGGAGGACAGGGTTAGATACGCAGTATTTT.

This clonotype came up once. The chain joins TRBV6-2 or TRBV6-3 to TRBJ2-2; possibly TRBD1 for D (5 bases). Trimming pared 0 bases from V and 7 bases from J, leaving 18 bases between. This CDR3 region has 17 residues. Germline lookup yields CDR1 MNHEY and CDR2 SVGEGT. CDR3 sequence reads: CASSYSGSAGAGGELFF. The CDR3 coding sequence is TGTGCCAGCAGTTACTCCGGCAGCGCTGGGGCTGGCGGGGAGCTGTTTTTT.

V usage is TRBV6-5 and J usage is TRBJ1-4; no clear D. The CDR3 is 16 amino acids. The V end lost 3 bases, the J end lost 5 bases, and 16 bases lay between the germline ends. The germline V gene has CDR1 MNHEY and CDR2 SVGAGI. CDR3 sequence (DNA): TGTGCCAGCAGTTATATCGGCGGACTACCGAATGAAAAACTGTTTTTT. Translating it yields CASSYIGGLPNEKLFF.

This chain joins TRBV21-1 and TRBJ1-6. TRBV21-1 constitutes a pseudogene. The CDR3 length is 15 residues. CDR3 coding DNA: TGTGCCAGCAGCACGACAGGACTCTATAATTCACCCCTCCACTTT. It codes for CASSTTGLYNSPLHF.

This clonotype was seen once. The chain uses TRBV4-1 and TRBJ1-1; D may be TRBD1 (5 bases). Per germline, CDR1 MGHRA and CDR2 YSYEKL. The germline V and J ends were trimmed by 0 bases and 11 bases, with 16 bases remaining between them. This CDR3 has 14 residues. The CDR3 region is CASSQDGADDSAFF. The CDR3 coding sequence is TGCGCCAGCAGCCAAGATGGGGCAGACGATTCGGCTTTCTTT.

The rearrangement links TRBV11-2 to TRBJ1-6; D ambiguous. The CDR3 extends over 17 amino acids. The germline gives CDR1 SGHAT, CDR2 FQNNGV. The ends were cut back, 5 bases at V and 8 bases at J, with 22 bases in the middle. CDR3 nucleotide sequence: TGTGCCAGCAGCACATCCCCGAGCCTACGGGAGGATTCACCCCTCCACTTT. It codes for CASSTSPSLREDSPLHF. The full variable domain, in which reference TRBV11-2 and TRBJ1-6 provide the parts outside the CDR3, is EAGVAQSPRYKIIEKRQSVAFWCNPISGHATLYWYQQILGQGPKLLIQFQNNGVVDDSQLPKDRFSAERLKGVDSTLKIQPAKLEDSAVYLCASSTSPSLREDSPLHFGNGTRLTVT.

The chain couples TRBV12-3 or TRBV12-4 to TRBJ2-7; D unresolved. The CDR3 loop spans 11 amino acids. The V end lost 8 bases, the J end lost 3 bases, and 8 bases lay between the germline ends. CDR3 coding DNA: TGTGCCAGCGGTAATTACTACGAGCAGTACTTC. This encodes CASGNYYEQYF.

The chain employs TRBV6-5 and TRBJ2-1; 12 bases line up with TRBD2. CDR3 size: 16 residues. Germline values: CDR1 MNHEY, CDR2 SVGAGI. With V trimmed by 6 bases and J by 5 bases, 8 bases remained unmatched. This CDR3 reads CASRDGLAGPNNEQFF. The CDR3 DNA is TGTGCCAGCAGGGACGGACTAGCGGGACCCAACAATGAGCAGTTCTTC.

V and J are TRBV20-1 and TRBJ2-7, with unresolved D. This CDR3 has 14 amino acids. With 0 bases removed from V and 7 bases from J, the gap between germline ends came to 16 bases. CDR1 and CDR2 from the germline V gene are DFQATT and SNEGSKA (reference sequence). The CDR3 region has the DNA TGCAGTGCTAGAGATGTAGGAAGTGGCCTTGAGCAGTACTTC. Protein: CSARDVGSGLEQYF.

This clonotype showed up just a few times. The chain couples TRBV7-2 to TRBJ2-3; 7 bases map to TRBD1. The V gene's germline CDR1 is SGHTA and CDR2 FQGNSA. J lost 2 bases, V lost 1 base, and 3 bases had no gene match. This CDR3 region has 15 residues. This CDR3 reads CASSLEQGHTDTQYF. The CDR3 DNA is TGTGCCAGCAGCTTAGAACAGGGGCACACAGATACGCAGTATTTT.

CDR3 residues: CASRSQGPNTEAFF. Here the CDR3 DNA reads TGTGCCAGCAGGTCGCAGGGCCCGAACACTGAAGCTTTCTTT. This chain joins TRBV27 and TRBJ1-1, with D perhaps TRBD1 (5 bases). This CDR3 spans 14 amino acids. V was cut by 6 bases and J by 1 base, with 12 bases left in between. The germline CDR1 and CDR2 sequences are MNHEY and SMNVEV (reference sequence).

The table lists this clonotype with a few counts. The chain uses TRBV12-3 or TRBV12-4 and TRBJ2-7; perhaps D is TRBD1 or TRBD2 (6 bases each). Trimming shortened V by 7 bases and J by 4 bases, and 11 bases separated the two germline ends. This CDR3 has 12 amino acids. CDR3 DNA sequence: TGTGCCAGCAATTCGGGGGCGTACGAGCAGTACTTC. Its protein product is CASNSGAYEQYF.

The rearrangement joins TRBV20-1 to TRBJ2-1; TRBD1 is a possible D gene (6 bases). TRBJ2-7 matches the DNA end more closely, so the J call is doubtful. Germline lookup yields CDR1 DFQATT and CDR2 SNEGSKA (reference sequence). The CDR3 has 18 residues. CDR3 amino acids: CSARRLYRGHGAYNEQYF. The CDR3 coding sequence is TGCAGTGCTAGGCGACTCTATCGGGGACATGGGGCCTACAATGAGCAGTACTTC.

The genes are TRBV25-1 and TRBJ1-6; 10 bases align to TRBD1. In germline, CDR1 is MGHDK, CDR2 SYGVNS. The trim removed 3 bases at V and 13 bases at J, leaving 12 bases unmatched. The CDR3 spans 16 residues. The CDR3 coding sequence is TGTGCCAGCAGTGAGCCCGGACAGGGGGTAGGGTCGCCCCTCCACTTT. Translated: CASSEPGQGVGSPLHF.

The genes are TRBV6-1 and TRBJ2-2; 7 nucleotides line up with TRBD2. V gave up 9 bases and J gave up 0 bases; unmatched junction bases: 13. CDR1 MNHNS and CDR2 SASEGT come from the germline V gene. This CDR3 region has 17 residues. CDR3 region: CARPLRTREPNTGELFF. DNA of the CDR3: TGTGCCAGACCCCTCCGGACTAGGGAACCGAACACCGGGGAGCTGTTTTTT.

The DNA of the CDR3 is TGCAGTGCAAAGACTAGCGGCTACGAGCAGTACTTC. As protein: CSAKTSGYEQYF. This chain links TRBV20-1 with TRBJ2-4, with TRBD2 identical over 9 bases. The J call may not be correct, given that the DNA end is closer to TRBJ2-7. Germline loops: CDR1 DFQATT, CDR2 SNEGSKA (reference sequence). The CDR3 spans 12 residues.

The chain employs TRBV29-1 and TRBJ2-1; 9 positions agree with TRBD2. The germline gives CDR1 SQVTM, CDR2 ANQGSEA. The CDR3 covers 15 residues. V lost 5 bases to trimming and J lost 2 bases; unmatched junction nucleotides: 7. Written as DNA, the CDR3 is TGCAGCGTTTCCCTCGGCGGGGGGGCCTACAATGAGCAGTTCTTC. Protein: CSVSLGGGAYNEQFF.

J is TRBJ2-1 and V is TRBV7-9; D gene ambiguous. Looked up from germline, CDR1 is SEHNR and CDR2 is FQNEAQ (reference sequence). CDR3 length: 12 amino acids. V shed 1 base and J shed 9 bases, with 7 bases lying between them. CDR3 DNA sequence: TGTGCCAGCAGCTTAGAAGGCTGTGAGCAGTTCTTC. It translates to CASSLEGCEQFF.

The chain couples TRBV27 to TRBJ2-4; D unresolved. Trimming stripped 4 bases from V and 3 bases from J, with 10 bases between. CDR1 MNHEY and CDR2 SMNVEV come from the germline V gene (reference sequence). CDR3 length equals 14 residues. Written as DNA, the CDR3 is TGTGCCAGCAGTTATGGCTATGGCAAAAACATTCAGTACTTC. Translation gives CASSYGYGKNIQYF.